A selection of T cell receptor beta chains follows, all from one sample in a study of Ad26.COV2.S vaccination and SARS-CoV-2 variants. The table came from immunoSEQ multiplex PCR; TCRdb's copy has only in-frame clones and leaves some out. Of about 370,000 clones listed, around 91% are singletons. Sequenced here: peripheral blood, sampled in a trial of Ad26.COV2.S vaccine versus placebo. Receptors originate from a person aged 18-65 years who received the Ad26.COV2.S COVID-19 vaccine or a placebo. The CDR3 runs from the conserved cysteine through the conserved F or W. The D gene is left open where the match is weak.

d_gene | j_gene | v_gene | CDR3aa | CDR3nt
TRBD2 | TRBJ2-7 | TRBV2 | CASSQISGRAYEQYF | TGTGCCAGCAGTCAAATTAGCGGGAGGGCCTACGAGCAGTACTTC
. | TRBJ1-1 | TRBV10-3 | CATQLDYNTEAFF | TGTGCCACACAACTCGACTATAACACTGAAGCTTTCTTT
TRBD1 | TRBJ1-2 | TRBV7-9 | CASRGTGFNYGYTF | TGTGCCAGCAGGGGGACAGGGTTTAACTATGGCTACACCTTC
. | TRBJ1-3 | TRBV27 | CASSLGAIGNTIYF | TGTGCCAGCAGTTTAGGGGCGATCGGAAACACCATATATTTT
. | TRBJ2-5 | TRBV2 | CASSLQETQYF | TGTGCCAGCAGTCTCCAAGAGACCCAGTACTTC
TRBD2 | TRBJ2-1 | TRBV11-2 | CASRGEGLAGFFLF | TGTGCCAGCAGGGGGGAGGGACTAGCAGGCTTTTTCCTCTTC
. | TRBJ2-1 | TRBV6-1 | CASSELTGWGSYNEQFF | TGTGCCAGCAGTGAACTTACGGGATGGGGTTCCTACAATGAGCAGTTCTTC
. | TRBJ2-3 | TRBV5-4 | CASSLGQGITDTQYF | TGTGCCAGCAGCTTGGGGCAGGGGATTACAGATACGCAGTATTTT
. | TRBJ2-1 | TRBV6-5 | CASSPGGADYNEQFF | TGTGCCAGCAGCCCAGGCGGGGCCGACTACAATGAGCAGTTCTTC
. | TRBJ1-2 | TRBV29-1 | CSVGQHSFYGYTF | TGCAGCGTAGGACAGCATTCATTCTATGGCTACACCTTC